Listed below are T cell receptor beta chains from one sample, sequenced in a study of blood T cell repertoires in COVID-19. Libraries were prepared by immunoSEQ multiplex PCR; TCRdb keeps only in-frame clonotypes and omits some of them. There are 95,000 or so clones in the sample; 81% occur only once, and around 4.8% lies in the top ten. Input material: peripheral blood. All receptors derive from an elderly man with COVID-19, enrolled during active disease. CDR3s include the opening cysteine and the closing phenylalanine or tryptophan. The D gene is left open where the match is weak. Expanded clones get a size class; other rows say once, few or many, or leave the size out.

>TRBJ2-7|.|TRBV19|TRBD1
CASSPGTGGYEQYF
TGTGCCAGTAGTCCTGGGACAGGGGGATACGAGCAGTACTTC
>TRBJ1-5|.|TRBV5-5|.
CASSLVFRNQPQHF
TGTGCCAGCAGCTTGGTCTTCAGAAATCAGCCCCAGCATTTT
>TRBJ1-1|.|TRBV2|TRBD1
CASGKQGMSTEAFF
TGTGCCAGCGGGAAACAGGGGATGAGCACTGAAGCTTTCTTT
>TRBJ2-3|.|TRBV29-1|TRBD1
CSVGTGVGTDTQYF
TGCAGCGTGGGGACAGGGGTAGGCACAGATACGCAGTATTTT
>TRBJ2-1|.|TRBV5-1|.
CASSNAVAVNNEQFF
TGCGCCAGCAGCAACGCGGTAGCGGTTAACAATGAGCAGTTCTTC
>TRBJ2-1|.|TRBV9|TRBD2
CASSVAPGTSGSWQFF
TGTGCCAGCAGCGTAGCTCCAGGGACTAGCGGGAGCTGGCAGTTCTTC
>TRBJ2-5|few|TRBV2|TRBD2
CASSLAGGSVTQYF
TGTGCCAGCAGCCTAGCGGGGGGGTCGGTAACCCAGTACTTC
>TRBJ2-3|.|TRBV6-5|TRBD1
CASSSTGQGTDTQYF
TGTGCCAGCAGTTCCACGGGACAGGGGACAGATACGCAGTATTTT
>TRBJ2-5|.|TRBV5-6|TRBD1
CASKGMDRGQETQYF
TGTGCCAGCAAGGGGATGGACAGGGGTCAAGAGACCCAGTACTTC
>TRBJ1-5|.|TRBV5-6|TRBD1
CASSTGQRIYSNQPQHF
TGTGCCAGCAGCACGGGACAGAGGATTTATAGCAATCAGCCCCAGCATTTT
>TRBJ1-1|few|TRBV7-3|.
CASSLTPGSEAFF
TGTGCCAGCAGCTTAACACCAGGATCTGAAGCTTTCTTT
>TRBJ2-2|.|TRBV6-2/TRBV6-3|TRBD2
CASSPSGRGDGELFF
TGTGCCAGCAGTCCCAGCGGGAGAGGGGACGGGGAGCTGTTTTTT
>TRBJ2-1|.|TRBV19|.
CASSIRGGDNEQFF
TGTGCCAGTAGTATAAGAGGAGGGGACAATGAGCAGTTCTTC
>TRBJ1-1|.|TRBV5-6|.
CASSLGTLNTEAFF
TGTGCCAGCAGCTTGGGGACATTGAACACTGAAGCTTTCTTT
>TRBJ1-6|once|TRBV6-5|TRBD1
CASSYGQGDFSPLHF
TGTGCCAGCAGTTACGGCCAGGGGGATTTTTCACCCCTCCACTTT
>TRBJ2-7|.|TRBV18|TRBD1
CASSPDRGEQYF
TGTGCCAGCTCACCCGACAGGGGCGAGCAGTACTTC
>TRBJ1-1|.|TRBV5-1|TRBD1
CASIGQGGSTEAFF
TGCGCCAGTATCGGACAGGGTGGGTCCACTGAAGCTTTCTTT
>TRBJ1-1|.|TRBV27|TRBD1
CASSKTTGGYTEAFF
TGTGCCAGCAGCAAAACGACAGGGGGTTACACTGAAGCTTTCTTT
>TRBJ1-5|.|TRBV6-1|.
CASSEALGPVQPQHF
TGTGCCAGCAGTGAAGCTCTGGGGCCGGTTCAGCCCCAGCATTTT
>TRBJ1-1|.|TRBV3-1/TRBV3-2|.
CASSQQGWAEAFF
TGTGCCAGCAGCCAACAGGGGTGGGCCGAAGCTTTCTTT
>TRBJ2-5|.|TRBV19|TRBD2
CASSLAETQYF
TGTGCCAGTTCACTAGCGGAGACCCAGTACTTC
>TRBJ2-7|.|TRBV5-5|.
CASSLDSTYEQYF
TGTGCCAGCAGCTTGGACTCAACCTACGAGCAGTACTTC
>TRBJ2-5|.|TRBV7-7|TRBD2
CASSLGLAGAETQYF
TGTGCTAGCAGCTTAGGACTAGCGGGGGCAGAGACCCAGTACTTC
>TRBJ1-4|.|TRBV18|.
CASSRSDRNNEKLFF
TGTGCCAGCTCTCGATCCGACAGGAATAATGAAAAACTGTTTTTT
>TRBJ2-5|once|TRBV27|.
CASSLQGVETQYF
TGTGCCAGCAGCCTACAAGGAGTAGAGACCCAGTACTTC
>TRBJ1-5|few|TRBV19|TRBD1
CASSIVQGGNQPQHF
TGTGCCAGTAGTATAGTTCAGGGGGGCAATCAGCCCCAGCATTTT
>TRBJ1-2|.|TRBV5-1|TRBD1
CASSQYSTGTRGGYTF
TGCGCCAGCAGCCAATACTCGACAGGGACTCGGGGCGGCTACACCTTC
>TRBJ2-1|.|TRBV5-8|TRBD2
CASREREVRGFF
TGTGCCAGCAGGGAGCGGGAGGTCCGAGGGTTCTTC
>TRBJ1-1|few|TRBV5-5|.
CASSPIGRNTEAFF
TGTGCCAGCAGCCCCATCGGTCGGAACACTGAAGCTTTCTTT
>TRBJ1-4|.|TRBV7-2|.
CASSPPRASNEKLFF
TGTGCCAGCAGCCCTCCGCGGGCCTCTAATGAAAAACTGTTTTTT
>TRBJ1-5|.|TRBV5-6|.
CASSLWGVGNQPQHF
TGTGCCAGCAGCTTGTGGGGAGTGGGCAATCAGCCCCAGCATTTT
>TRBJ1-2|.|TRBV7-3|.
CASSGGSSSGYTF
TGTGCCAGCAGCGGTGGGAGTTCGAGTGGCTACACCTTC
>TRBJ1-5|.|TRBV4-3|.
CASSQQAGSNQPQHF
TGCGCCAGCAGCCAACAGGCGGGTAGCAATCAGCCCCAGCATTTT
>TRBJ2-3|.|TRBV5-1|.
CASSLALGLTDTQYF
TGCGCCAGCAGCTTGGCCCTGGGGCTGACAGATACGCAGTATTTT
>TRBJ1-2|.|TRBV4-1|TRBD1
CASSQDGSGTGIPYGYTF
TGCGCCAGCAGCCAAGATGGGTCCGGGACAGGGATCCCCTATGGCTACACCTTC
>TRBJ2-7|many|TRBV4-2|.
CASSQVRGTPYEQYF
TGTGCCAGCAGCCAAGTTAGGGGAACCCCCTACGAGCAGTACTTC
>TRBJ1-1|medium-sized|TRBV7-2|.
CASSLPPGYTEAFF
TGTGCCAGCAGCTTACCCCCGGGGTACACTGAAGCTTTCTTT
>TRBJ2-5|.|TRBV19|.
CASSIAGVKETQYF
TGTGCCAGTAGTATAGCGGGGGTTAAAGAGACCCAGTACTTC
>TRBJ2-1|.|TRBV9|.
CASSVDVGALDNEQFF
TGTGCCAGCAGCGTAGATGTGGGTGCCCTAGATAATGAGCAGTTCTTC
>TRBJ2-1|once|TRBV10-3|TRBD1
CAISESGTVGHNEQFF
TGTGCCATCAGTGAGTCCGGGACAGTTGGACACAATGAGCAGTTCTTC
>TRBJ1-5|.|TRBV7-2|.
CASSLAGGPGQPQHF
TGTGCCAGCAGCTTAGCGGGGGGGCCGGGTCAGCCCCAGCATTTT
>TRBJ1-1|.|TRBV5-4|.
CASSPQGNKNTEAFF
TGTGCCAGCAGCCCGCAGGGGAACAAGAACACTGAAGCTTTCTTT